This paragraph reports one T cell receptor beta chain. This sample is part of a study of blood T cell repertoires in COVID-19. Study overall: Specimens from acute and convalescent COVID-19 originated in the United States, Italy and Spain. PBMCs, B-cell-depleted T cells, or T cells were the source of the cDNA or gDNA that made up the material.

The V segment lost 2 bases and the J segment 0 bases; nucleotides outside the gene matches: 10. The CDR3 is 17 residues long. From germline, CDR1 is SGHNT and CDR2 YYREEE (reference sequence). The authors' processing: Reference gene primer amplification gave estimated nucleated cell counts. Some clones are missing from TCRdb's copy, which holds only in-frame ones; the method was immunoSEQ multiplex PCR. V and J calls plus clone size are reproduced from that table; the DNA served to infer D and trimming. Here the sample spans 25,000 to 35,000 clones, approximately 90% being singletons. This TCR came from a man between 45 and 60 years old with active COVID-19. This chain links TRBV5-4 with TRBJ1-2, with 7 bases aligning to TRBD1. Sequencing input: peripheral blood. CDR3 sequence (DNA): TGTGCCAGCAGCTTCGGACAGGCGAGGTCTACTAACTATGGCTACACCTTC. Translation gives CASSFGQARSTNYGYTF.